This T cell receptor (beta chain) originates from a study of cytomegalovirus exposure and HLA in healthy donors. Findings and limits, study-wide: Donors were assumed by presence/absence analyses to have roughly uniform sequencing depth. The authors listed 164 TCR beta chains as cytomegalovirus-associated. Within an earlier analysis, most TCR beta V segments proved productive either about 90% or about 30% of the time.

Per the germline V gene, CDR1 is SSHAT and CDR2 is FNYEAQ (reference sequence). CDR3 size: 12 residues. The PCR made use of 60 Vbeta and 13 Jbeta primers. Here immunoSEQ multiplex PCR was the method, and the copy in TCRdb shows in-frame clones only, minus some. The top ten hold roughly 5.4% of the sample, which has 100,000 or so clones, roughly 72% seen once. In its sample, this clone was seen a few times. Its antigen is as yet unknown. The junction does not match germline at one end; this may be a read error. It was healthy bone marrow donors who served as donors. This clonotype was sampled from a man aged 30 to 45 in good health and CMV-seropositive. V is TRBV7-7 and J is TRBJ2-5; TRBD1 might be the D (5 bases). The sequenced sample was PBMCs. CDR3 residues: CASSFDRETQYF. The CDR3 nucleotides read TGTGCTAGCAGCTTCGACAGAGAGACCCAGTACTTC. Full variable domain (outside the CDR3, taken from reference TRBV7-7 and TRBJ2-5): GAGVSQSPRYKVTKRGQDVTLRCDPISSHATLYWYQQALGQGPEFLTYFNYEAQPDKSGLPSDRFSAERPEGSISTLTIQRTEQRDSAMYRCASSFDRETQYFGPGTRLLVL.